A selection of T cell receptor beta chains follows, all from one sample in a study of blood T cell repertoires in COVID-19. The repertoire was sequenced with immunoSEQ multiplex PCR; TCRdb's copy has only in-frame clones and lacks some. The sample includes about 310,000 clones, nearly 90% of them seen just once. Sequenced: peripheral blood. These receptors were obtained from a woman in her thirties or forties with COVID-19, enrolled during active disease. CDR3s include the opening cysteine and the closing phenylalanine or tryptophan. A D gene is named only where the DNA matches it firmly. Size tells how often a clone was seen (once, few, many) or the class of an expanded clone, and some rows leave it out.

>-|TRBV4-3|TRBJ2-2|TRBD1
CASSQGTGGTGELFF
TGCGCCAGCAGCCAAGGGACAGGGGGCACCGGGGAGCTGTTTTTT
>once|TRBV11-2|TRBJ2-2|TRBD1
CASSLSPDRGRTGELFF
TGTGCCAGCAGCTTATCTCCGGACAGGGGGCGCACCGGGGAGCTGTTTTTT
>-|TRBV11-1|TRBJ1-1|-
CASSLASAEAFF
TGTGCCAGCAGCTTAGCGTCGGCTGAAGCTTTCTTT
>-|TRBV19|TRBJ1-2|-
CASSTMGGYTF
TGTGCCAGTAGTACCATGGGCGGCTACACCTTC
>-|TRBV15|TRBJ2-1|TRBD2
CATTSGGYNEQFF
TGTGCCACGACTAGCGGGGGATACAATGAGCAGTTCTTC
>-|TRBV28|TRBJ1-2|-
CASSPTRYFGYTF
TGTGCCAGCAGCCCCACGCGGTATTTTGGCTACACCTTC
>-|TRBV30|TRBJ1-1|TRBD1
CAWGPGGANTEAFF
TGTGCCTGGGGACCAGGGGGCGCCAACACTGAAGCTTTCTTT
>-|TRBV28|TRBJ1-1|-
CAIGGLHAEAFF
TGTGCCATTGGCGGGTTGCACGCTGAAGCTTTCTTT
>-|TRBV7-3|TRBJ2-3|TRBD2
CASSLAGGSTDTQYF
TGTGCCAGCAGCTTAGCGGGGGGAAGCACAGATACGCAGTATTTT
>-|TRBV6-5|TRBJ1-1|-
CAGDRRNTEAFF
TGTGCCGGCGACAGGAGGAACACTGAAGCTTTCTTT
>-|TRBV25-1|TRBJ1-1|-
CASSTSLRAFF
TGTGCCAGCAGTACCTCCCTGCGAGCTTTCTTT
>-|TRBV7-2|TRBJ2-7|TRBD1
CASSSDRPAYEQYF
TGTGCCAGCAGCTCGGACAGGCCCGCCTACGAGCAGTACTTC
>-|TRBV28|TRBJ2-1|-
CASSLGLVPQFF
TGTGCCAGCAGTTTAGGCCTAGTACCTCAGTTCTTC
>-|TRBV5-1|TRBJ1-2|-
CASSLGRGDYGYTF
TGCGCCAGCAGCTTGGGTCGGGGGGACTATGGCTACACCTTC
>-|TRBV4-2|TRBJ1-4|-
CASSSPDGYGKLFF
TGTGCCAGCAGCTCCCCTGACGGGTATGGAAAACTGTTTTTT
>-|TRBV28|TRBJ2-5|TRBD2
CASTGGLAGGSQETQYF
TGTGCCAGCACCGGGGGACTAGCGGGAGGGTCCCAAGAGACCCAGTACTTC
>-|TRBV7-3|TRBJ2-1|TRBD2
CASSLLAGEFNEQFF
TGTGCCAGCAGCTTACTAGCGGGAGAGTTCAATGAGCAGTTCTTC
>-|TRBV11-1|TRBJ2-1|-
CASSLGDGGVNEQFF
TGTGCCAGCAGCTTAGGTGACGGAGGAGTCAATGAGCAGTTCTTC
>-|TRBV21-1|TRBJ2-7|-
CASSKAERVDRGHEQYF
TGTGCCAGCAGCAAAGCTGAAAGAGTGGACAGGGGCCACGAGCAGTACTTC
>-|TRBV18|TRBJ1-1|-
CASSPPGSRGSTEAFF
TGTGCCAGCTCACCCCCCGGGAGCCGAGGGAGCACTGAAGCTTTCTTT
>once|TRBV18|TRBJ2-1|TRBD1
CASSPPRAGGYNEQFF
TGTGCCAGCTCACCACCTAGGGCAGGGGGCTATAATGAGCAGTTCTTC
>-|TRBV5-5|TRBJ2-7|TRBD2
CASSLAGRTYEQYF
TGTGCCAGCAGCTTGGCCGGGAGGACCTACGAGCAGTACTTC
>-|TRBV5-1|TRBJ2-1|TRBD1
CASSQGQGSYNEQFF
TGCGCCAGCAGCCAGGGACAGGGCTCCTACAATGAGCAGTTCTTC
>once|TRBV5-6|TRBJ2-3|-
CASSLRGRGTDTQYF
TGTGCCAGCAGCTTAAGAGGCAGGGGAACAGATACGCAGTATTTT
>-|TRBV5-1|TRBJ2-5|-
CASSLYTGTETQYF
TGCGCCAGCAGCTTGTATACGGGAACAGAGACCCAGTACTTC
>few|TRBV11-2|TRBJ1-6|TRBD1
CASSGTGEILDSPLHF
TGTGCCAGCAGCGGGACAGGGGAGATCCTTGATTCACCCCTCCACTTT
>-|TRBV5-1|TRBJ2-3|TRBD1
CASRQSGTGSNTQYF
TGCGCCAGCAGACAGTCCGGGACAGGGAGCAATACGCAGTATTTT
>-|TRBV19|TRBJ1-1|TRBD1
CASSGQGAGTEAFF
TGTGCCAGTAGTGGACAGGGGGCCGGGACTGAAGCTTTCTTT
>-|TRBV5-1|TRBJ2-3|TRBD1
CASSGTGITDTQYF
TGCGCCAGCAGCGGGACAGGGATCACAGATACGCAGTATTTT
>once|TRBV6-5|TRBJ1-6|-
CASSYSTGPSPLHF
TGTGCCAGCAGTTACTCGACAGGCCCTTCACCCCTCCACTTT
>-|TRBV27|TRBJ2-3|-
CASSLIGPGTQYF
TGTGCCAGCAGTTTAATTGGGCCAGGAACGCAGTATTTT
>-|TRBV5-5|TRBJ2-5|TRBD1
CASSLGIQGAGETQYF
TGTGCCAGCAGCTTGGGGATCCAGGGGGCCGGGGAGACCCAGTACTTC
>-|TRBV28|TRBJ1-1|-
CASSGSLTEAFF
TGTGCCAGCTCCGGGTCTCTGACTGAAGCTTTCTTT